The rows below give T cell receptor beta chains drawn from one sample of a study of T cells after yellow fever vaccination. TCRdb processed the 5' RACE reads anew with MiXCR; each CDR3 protein has one entry. The repertoire holds more than 350,000 distinct CDR3 sequences, with 9.5% to 13% as singletons. The material sequenced was PBMCs, taken on the day of the first yellow fever vaccination. These receptors originate from a man aged 18-30 years who received the YFV17D yellow fever vaccine. The CDR3 runs from the conserved cysteine through the conserved F or W. Each record gives: clone size, D gene, CDR3 length, J gene, V gene, CDR3 DNA, CDR3 protein. D genes are given only for firm matches. Some rows mark clone size as missing; the rest say once, few, many or name a class of expanded clone.

clone size: few; D gene: .; CDR3 length: 16; J gene: TRBJ1-2; V gene: TRBV30; CDR3 DNA: TGTGCCTGGAGCGCGACGGGGGAGCAAAAGTCCTATGGCTACACCTTC; CDR3 protein: CAWSATGEQKSYGYTF
clone size: few; D gene: TRBD2; CDR3 length: 15; J gene: TRBJ2-5; V gene: TRBV5-1; CDR3 DNA: TGCGCCAGCAGCCCCAGCCTAGCGGGGAGAGAGACCCAGTACTTC; CDR3 protein: CASSPSLAGRETQYF
clone size: many; D gene: .; CDR3 length: 14; J gene: TRBJ1-3; V gene: TRBV7-8; CDR3 DNA: TGTGCCAGCAGCCCCGGAGTATCTGGAAACACCATATATTTT; CDR3 protein: CASSPGVSGNTIYF
clone size: .; D gene: .; CDR3 length: 13; J gene: TRBJ2-5; V gene: TRBV5-4; CDR3 DNA: TGTGCCAGCAGCTTGGAAGCGGGAGAGACCCAGTACTTC; CDR3 protein: CASSLEAGETQYF
clone size: few; D gene: .; CDR3 length: 14; J gene: TRBJ2-1; V gene: TRBV24-1; CDR3 DNA: TGTGCCACCAGTGATTCTGACCGGGGGAGGGAGCAGTTCTTC; CDR3 protein: CATSDSDRGREQFF
clone size: .; D gene: TRBD1; CDR3 length: 13; J gene: TRBJ2-3; V gene: TRBV29-1; CDR3 DNA: TGCAGCGTCGGGTACAGGGGGCTGAATACGCAGTATTTT; CDR3 protein: CSVGYRGLNTQYF
clone size: .; D gene: .; CDR3 length: 14; J gene: TRBJ1-2; V gene: TRBV2; CDR3 DNA: TGTGCCAGCAGTGAATGGGGCAGGGGATCGGGCTACACCTTC; CDR3 protein: CASSEWGRGSGYTF
clone size: many; D gene: TRBD2; CDR3 length: 16; J gene: TRBJ2-1; V gene: TRBV5-1; CDR3 DNA: TGCGCCAGCAGGTTGACTAGCGGGGGAACCTACAATGAGCAGTTCTTC; CDR3 protein: CASRLTSGGTYNEQFF
clone size: few; D gene: TRBD1; CDR3 length: 16; J gene: TRBJ2-3; V gene: TRBV24-1; CDR3 DNA: TGTGCCACCAGTGATACCCGGGACAGGGGCTTCAATACGCAGTATTTT; CDR3 protein: CATSDTRDRGFNTQYF
clone size: few; D gene: TRBD2; CDR3 length: 17; J gene: TRBJ2-3; V gene: TRBV4-2; CDR3 DNA: TGTGCCAGCAGCCAACCTACTAGCGGGGAGCACACAGATACGCAGTATTTT; CDR3 protein: CASSQPTSGEHTDTQYF
clone size: .; D gene: .; CDR3 length: 17; J gene: TRBJ2-7; V gene: TRBV21-1; CDR3 DNA: TGTGCCAGCAGCCAGAGCGAGAGGGGGCCCTGCTCCTACGAGCAGTACTTC; CDR3 protein: CASSQSERGPCSYEQYF
clone size: few; D gene: .; CDR3 length: 16; J gene: TRBJ2-1; V gene: TRBV5-5; CDR3 DNA: TGTGCCAGCAGCCTGGTCGGGGAATCAATGGTCAATGAGCAGTTCTTC; CDR3 protein: CASSLVGESMVNEQFF
clone size: few; D gene: .; CDR3 length: 19; J gene: TRBJ1-5; V gene: TRBV4-2; CDR3 DNA: TGTGCCAGCAGCAGAGAGGGTGGGCTGGGGCCCGGCCTCAATCAGCCCCAGCATTTT; CDR3 protein: CASSREGGLGPGLNQPQHF
clone size: many; D gene: .; CDR3 length: 13; J gene: TRBJ2-2; V gene: TRBV5-1; CDR3 DNA: TGTGCCAGCAGCCCCGAAAACACCGGGGAGCTGTTTTTT; CDR3 protein: CASSPENTGELFF
clone size: .; D gene: .; CDR3 length: 15; J gene: TRBJ2-3; V gene: TRBV19; CDR3 DNA: TGTGCCAGTAGTACTCGACCTACTAGCACAGATACGCAGTATTTT; CDR3 protein: CASSTRPTSTDTQYF
clone size: many; D gene: .; CDR3 length: 13; J gene: TRBJ2-1; V gene: TRBV12-3/TRBV12-4; CDR3 DNA: TGTGCCAGCAGTTTAGGCGGCTTCGGTGAGCAGTTCTTC; CDR3 protein: CASSLGGFGEQFF
clone size: many; D gene: .; CDR3 length: 14; J gene: TRBJ2-7; V gene: TRBV12-3/TRBV12-4; CDR3 DNA: TGTGCCAGCAGTCAAACAGGATCCCTTTACGAGCAGTACTTC; CDR3 protein: CASSQTGSLYEQYF
clone size: few; D gene: .; CDR3 length: 13; J gene: TRBJ1-2; V gene: TRBV20-1; CDR3 DNA: TGCAGTGCTAAGGTTTCAGGGGACTATGGCTACACCTTC; CDR3 protein: CSAKVSGDYGYTF
clone size: .; D gene: .; CDR3 length: 15; J gene: TRBJ2-7; V gene: TRBV4-1; CDR3 DNA: TGCGCCAGCAGCCAAGGACTAGTGGTCTCCTACGAGCAGTACTTC; CDR3 protein: CASSQGLVVSYEQYF
clone size: .; D gene: .; CDR3 length: 13; J gene: TRBJ2-1; V gene: TRBV6-5; CDR3 DNA: TGTGCCAGCGAGCGGTTAGGGTACAATGAGCAGTTCTTC; CDR3 protein: CASERLGYNEQFF
clone size: .; D gene: .; CDR3 length: 19; J gene: TRBJ2-2; V gene: TRBV12-3/TRBV12-4; CDR3 DNA: TGTGCCAGCAGGTCTACGGGCAGGGGACTGAACTTGAACACCGGGGAGCTGTTTTTT; CDR3 protein: CASRSTGRGLNLNTGELFF
clone size: .; D gene: .; CDR3 length: 12; J gene: TRBJ2-7; V gene: TRBV5-1; CDR3 DNA: TGCGCCAACCGGGATCTCGGGGTGGGGCAGTACTTC; CDR3 protein: CANRDLGVGQYF
clone size: .; D gene: .; CDR3 length: 13; J gene: TRBJ2-3; V gene: TRBV7-2; CDR3 DNA: TGTGCCAGCAGCTTAGGGAGCCGAGATACGCAGTATTTT; CDR3 protein: CASSLGSRDTQYF
clone size: many; D gene: .; CDR3 length: 14; J gene: TRBJ1-1; V gene: TRBV25-1; CDR3 DNA: TGTGCCAGCAGTGAATATAGACAGAACACTGAAGCTTTCTTT; CDR3 protein: CASSEYRQNTEAFF
clone size: few; D gene: .; CDR3 length: 15; J gene: TRBJ1-6; V gene: TRBV6-5; CDR3 DNA: TGTGCCAGCAGTTCGAGCCAGTTTAAGCGTTCACCCCTCCACTTT; CDR3 protein: CASSSSQFKRSPLHF
clone size: few; D gene: TRBD2; CDR3 length: 14; J gene: TRBJ2-1; V gene: TRBV20-1; CDR3 DNA: TGCAGTGCTCCGGGACTAGCGGATTACAATGAGCAGTTCTTC; CDR3 protein: CSAPGLADYNEQFF
clone size: few; D gene: TRBD1; CDR3 length: 16; J gene: TRBJ2-1; V gene: TRBV6-2/TRBV6-3; CDR3 DNA: TGTGCCAGCATCCGGGGACAGTCAGGTTCCTACAATGAGCAGTTCTTC; CDR3 protein: CASIRGQSGSYNEQFF
clone size: few; D gene: .; CDR3 length: 15; J gene: TRBJ1-1; V gene: TRBV19; CDR3 DNA: TGTGCCAGTAGTATAACGGGCGGTGGAAGCACTGAAGCTTTCTTT; CDR3 protein: CASSITGGGSTEAFF
clone size: few; D gene: TRBD2; CDR3 length: 18; J gene: TRBJ2-2; V gene: TRBV10-3; CDR3 DNA: TGTGCCATCAGTGGGCTAGCGGGGGGACCACGCCAGGCCGGGGAGCTGTTTTTT; CDR3 protein: CAISGLAGGPRQAGELFF
clone size: .; D gene: .; CDR3 length: 13; J gene: TRBJ2-1; V gene: TRBV12-3/TRBV12-4; CDR3 DNA: TGTGCCAGCAGTTCTTCTCCCTTGGATGAGCAGTTCTTC; CDR3 protein: CASSSSPLDEQFF
clone size: few; D gene: .; CDR3 length: 14; J gene: TRBJ2-1; V gene: TRBV7-3; CDR3 DNA: TGTGCCAGCAGCTCCCTCGGCACCTACAATGAGCAGTTCTTC; CDR3 protein: CASSSLGTYNEQFF
clone size: .; D gene: .; CDR3 length: 15; J gene: TRBJ2-2; V gene: TRBV20-1; CDR3 DNA: TGCAGTGCTAGGCCCCCTTGGGGGATGGGCGGGGAGCTGTTTTTT; CDR3 protein: CSARPPWGMGGELFF
clone size: few; D gene: .; CDR3 length: 14; J gene: TRBJ2-3; V gene: TRBV12-3/TRBV12-4; CDR3 DNA: TGTGCCAGCAGTTCCCCCAGGGGTGCAGATACGCAGTATTTT; CDR3 protein: CASSSPRGADTQYF
clone size: .; D gene: .; CDR3 length: 15; J gene: TRBJ1-1; V gene: TRBV6-2/TRBV6-3; CDR3 DNA: TGTGCCAGCAACCCACTCCAAGGGATGAACACTGAAGCTTTCTTT; CDR3 protein: CASNPLQGMNTEAFF
clone size: many; D gene: .; CDR3 length: 14; J gene: TRBJ2-5; V gene: TRBV15; CDR3 DNA: TGTGCCACCAGCAGAGAGGACAGAAAAGAGACCCAGTACTTC; CDR3 protein: CATSREDRKETQYF
clone size: .; D gene: .; CDR3 length: 15; J gene: TRBJ2-5; V gene: TRBV5-1; CDR3 DNA: TGCGCCAGCAGCTTGGCTGGGTCGTCCCAAGAGACCCAGTACTTC; CDR3 protein: CASSLAGSSQETQYF
clone size: .; D gene: TRBD2; CDR3 length: 15; J gene: TRBJ2-2; V gene: TRBV7-3; CDR3 DNA: TGTGCCAGCAGCTTTAGCGGGCCTTTTACCGGGGAGCTGTTTTTT; CDR3 protein: CASSFSGPFTGELFF
clone size: .; D gene: TRBD2; CDR3 length: 15; J gene: TRBJ2-7; V gene: TRBV25-1; CDR3 DNA: TGTGCCAGCAGTGAACTAGCGGCGGACTCCTACGAGCAGTACTTC; CDR3 protein: CASSELAADSYEQYF
clone size: .; D gene: TRBD2; CDR3 length: 15; J gene: TRBJ2-5; V gene: TRBV7-6; CDR3 DNA: TGTGCCAGCAGCAGGAACTTAGCGGGGGGTGAGACCCAGTACTTC; CDR3 protein: CASSRNLAGGETQYF
clone size: many; D gene: .; CDR3 length: 12; J gene: TRBJ1-2; V gene: TRBV5-1; CDR3 DNA: TGCGCCAGCGCTGGGGGGAAGGGAGGCTACACCTTC; CDR3 protein: CASAGGKGGYTF